The sequence of this T cell receptor beta chain was determined in a study of T cell changes during pregnancy in multiple sclerosis. Only in-frame clones appear in the TCRdb table, and some are missing; sequencing was by immunoSEQ multiplex PCR. Of over 35,000 clones detected, over 80% appear once; the ten largest clones hold around 1.3%. This CDR3 comprises 13 residues. V lost 2 bases, J lost 5 bases, and 9 bases lay in between. The germline V gene encodes CDR1 MNHEY and CDR2 SVGAGI. The sequenced material came from peripheral blood. The chain uses TRBV6-5 and TRBJ2-5, with D hard to call. The TCR comes from a female donor with multiple sclerosis, enrolled in a pregnancy study. CDR3 DNA sequence: TGTGCCAGCAGTTACGGGGTCCTGGAGACCCAGTACTTC. Encoded protein: CASSYGVLETQYF.